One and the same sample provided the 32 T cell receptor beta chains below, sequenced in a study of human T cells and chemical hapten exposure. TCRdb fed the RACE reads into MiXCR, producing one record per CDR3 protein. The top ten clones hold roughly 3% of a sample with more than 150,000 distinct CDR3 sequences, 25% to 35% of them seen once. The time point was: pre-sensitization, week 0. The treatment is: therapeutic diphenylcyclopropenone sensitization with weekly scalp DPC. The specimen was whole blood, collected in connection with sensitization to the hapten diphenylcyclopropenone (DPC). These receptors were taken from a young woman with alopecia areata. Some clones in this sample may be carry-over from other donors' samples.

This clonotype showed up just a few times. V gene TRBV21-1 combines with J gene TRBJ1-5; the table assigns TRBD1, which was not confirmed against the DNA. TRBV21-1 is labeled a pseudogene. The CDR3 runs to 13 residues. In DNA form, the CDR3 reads TGTGCCAGCAGGGGGACCTCCAATCAGCCCCAGCATTTT. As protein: CASRGTSNQPQHF.

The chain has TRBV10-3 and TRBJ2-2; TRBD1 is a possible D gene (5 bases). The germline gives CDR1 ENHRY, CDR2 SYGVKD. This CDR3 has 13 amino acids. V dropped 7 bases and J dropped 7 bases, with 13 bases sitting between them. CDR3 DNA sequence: TGTGCCATCACCCAGGGTTTGGGCGGGGAGCTGTTTTTT. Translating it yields CAITQGLGGELFF.

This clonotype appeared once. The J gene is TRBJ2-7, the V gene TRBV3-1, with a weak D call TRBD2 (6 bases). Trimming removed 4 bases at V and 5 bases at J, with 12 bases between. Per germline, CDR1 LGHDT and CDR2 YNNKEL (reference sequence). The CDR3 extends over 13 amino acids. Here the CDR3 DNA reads TGTGCCAGCAGCCCCTCCGGGAGTGACGAGCAGTACTTC. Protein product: CASSPSGSDEQYF.

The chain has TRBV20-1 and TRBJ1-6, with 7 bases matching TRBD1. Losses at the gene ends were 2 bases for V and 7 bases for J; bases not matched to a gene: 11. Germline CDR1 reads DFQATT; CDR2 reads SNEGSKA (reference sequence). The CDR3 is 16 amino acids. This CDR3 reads CSARMTGLSLNSPLHF. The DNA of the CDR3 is TGCAGTGCTAGAATGACAGGGCTTTCATTGAATTCACCCCTCCACTTT.

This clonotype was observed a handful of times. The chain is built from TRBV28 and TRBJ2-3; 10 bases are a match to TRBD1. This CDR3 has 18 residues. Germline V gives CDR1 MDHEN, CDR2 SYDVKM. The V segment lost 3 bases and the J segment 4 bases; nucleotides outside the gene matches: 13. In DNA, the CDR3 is TGTGCCAGCAGTTTGCCGGGACAGGGGTTCCCGGGGGCAGATACGCAGTATTTT. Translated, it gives CASSLPGQGFPGADTQYF.

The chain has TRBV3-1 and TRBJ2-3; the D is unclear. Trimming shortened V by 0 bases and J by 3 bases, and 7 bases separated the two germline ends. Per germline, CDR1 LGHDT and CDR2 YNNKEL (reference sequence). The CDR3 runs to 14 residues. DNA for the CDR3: TGTGCCAGCAGCCAAGATTTGGTTACAGATACGCAGTATTTT. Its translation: CASSQDLVTDTQYF.

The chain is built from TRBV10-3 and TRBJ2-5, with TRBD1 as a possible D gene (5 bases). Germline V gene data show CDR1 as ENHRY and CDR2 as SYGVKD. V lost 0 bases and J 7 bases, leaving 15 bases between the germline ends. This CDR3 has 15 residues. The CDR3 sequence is CAISESWTPEGTQYF. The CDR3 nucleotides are TGTGCCATCAGTGAGTCCTGGACACCAGAAGGGACCCAGTACTTC.

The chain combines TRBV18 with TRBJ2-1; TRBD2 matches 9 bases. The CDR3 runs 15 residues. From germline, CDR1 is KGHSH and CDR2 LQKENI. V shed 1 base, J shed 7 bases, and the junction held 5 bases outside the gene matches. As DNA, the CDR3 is TGTGCCAGCTCACCACTAGCGGGGGCCCCAAATGAGCAGTTCTTC. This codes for CASSPLAGAPNEQFF.

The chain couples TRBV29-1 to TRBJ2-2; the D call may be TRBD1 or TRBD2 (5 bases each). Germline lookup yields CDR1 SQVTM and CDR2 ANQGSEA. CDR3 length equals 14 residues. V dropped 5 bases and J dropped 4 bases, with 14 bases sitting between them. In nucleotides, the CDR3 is TGCAGCGTTCGAGGGACCCGGGGCACCGGGGAGCTGTTTTTT. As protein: CSVRGTRGTGELFF.

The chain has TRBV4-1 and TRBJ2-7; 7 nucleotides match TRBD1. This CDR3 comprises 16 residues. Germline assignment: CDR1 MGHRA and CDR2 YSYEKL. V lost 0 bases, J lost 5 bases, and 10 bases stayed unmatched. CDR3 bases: TGCGCCAGCAGCCAAGAACAGGGGCGCGGTGGGGACGAGCAGTACTTC. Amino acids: CASSQEQGRGGDEQYF.

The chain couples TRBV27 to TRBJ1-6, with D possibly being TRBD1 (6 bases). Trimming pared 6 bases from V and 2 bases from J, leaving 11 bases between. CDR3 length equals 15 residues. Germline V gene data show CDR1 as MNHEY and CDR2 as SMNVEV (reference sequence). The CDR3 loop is CASRQGITYNSPLHF. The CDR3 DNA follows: TGTGCCAGCAGACAGGGAATCACCTATAATTCACCCCTCCACTTT.

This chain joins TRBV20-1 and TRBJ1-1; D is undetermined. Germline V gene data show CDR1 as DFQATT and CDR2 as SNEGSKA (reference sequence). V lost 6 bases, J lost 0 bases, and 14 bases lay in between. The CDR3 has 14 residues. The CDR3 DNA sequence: TGCAGTGCCTCGACCGGGAGGCTGAACACTGAAGCTTTCTTT. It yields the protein CSASTGRLNTEAFF.

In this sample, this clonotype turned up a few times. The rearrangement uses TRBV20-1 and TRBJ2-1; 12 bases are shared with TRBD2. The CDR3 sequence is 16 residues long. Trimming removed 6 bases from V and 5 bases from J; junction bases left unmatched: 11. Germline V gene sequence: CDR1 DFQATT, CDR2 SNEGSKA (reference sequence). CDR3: CSASPSGRALHNEQFF. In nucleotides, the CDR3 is TGCAGTGCGTCCCCTAGCGGGAGGGCCCTGCACAATGAGCAGTTCTTC.

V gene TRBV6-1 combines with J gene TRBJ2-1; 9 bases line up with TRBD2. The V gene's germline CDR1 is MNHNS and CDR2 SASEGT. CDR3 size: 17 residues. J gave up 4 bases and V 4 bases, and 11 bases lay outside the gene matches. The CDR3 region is CASSASVSGGGYNEQFF. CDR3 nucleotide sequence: TGTGCCAGCAGTGCATCTGTTAGCGGGGGAGGGTACAATGAGCAGTTCTTC.

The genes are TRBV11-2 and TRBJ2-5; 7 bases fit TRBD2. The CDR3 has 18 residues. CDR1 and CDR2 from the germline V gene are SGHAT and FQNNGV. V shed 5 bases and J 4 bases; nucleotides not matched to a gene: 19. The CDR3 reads CASSATSAPTRARETQYF. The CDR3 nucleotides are TGTGCCAGCAGCGCAACTAGCGCCCCAACCCGGGCGCGAGAGACCCAGTACTTC.

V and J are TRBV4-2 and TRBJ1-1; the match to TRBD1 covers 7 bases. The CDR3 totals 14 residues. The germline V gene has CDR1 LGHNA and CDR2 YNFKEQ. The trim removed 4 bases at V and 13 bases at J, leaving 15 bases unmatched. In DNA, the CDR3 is TGTGCCAGCAGCCCCCCACCTGGAGGGGGCAGTGTTTTCTTT. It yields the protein CASSPPPGGGSVFF.

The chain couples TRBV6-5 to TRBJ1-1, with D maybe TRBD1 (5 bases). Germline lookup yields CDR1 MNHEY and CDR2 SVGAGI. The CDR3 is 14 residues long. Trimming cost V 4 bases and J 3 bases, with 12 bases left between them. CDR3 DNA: TGTGCCAGCAGTTTGACAGTATTCCACACTGAAGCTTTCTTT. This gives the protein CASSLTVFHTEAFF.

The DNA of the CDR3 is TGTGCCAGCAGCGGAGCTGGGACAGTCTCCTACGAGCAGTACTTC. Its translation: CASSGAGTVSYEQYF. The V gene is TRBV6-2 or TRBV6-3, the J gene TRBJ2-7; 7 bases map to TRBD1. The junction had 8 bases not matched to a gene; V was cut back by 6 bases and J by 0 bases. CDR1 is MNHEY, CDR2 SVGEGT, per germline. The CDR3 has 15 residues.

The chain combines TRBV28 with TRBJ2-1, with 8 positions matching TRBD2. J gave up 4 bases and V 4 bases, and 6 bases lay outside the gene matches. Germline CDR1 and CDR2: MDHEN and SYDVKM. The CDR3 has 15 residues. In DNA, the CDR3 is TGTGCCAGCAGTTCTTACGGGAGGGGTTACAATGAGCAGTTCTTC. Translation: CASSSYGRGYNEQFF.

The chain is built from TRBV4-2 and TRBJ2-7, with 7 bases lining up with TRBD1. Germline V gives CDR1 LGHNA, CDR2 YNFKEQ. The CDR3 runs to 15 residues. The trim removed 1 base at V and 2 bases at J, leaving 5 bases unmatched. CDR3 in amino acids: CASSQGTGLTYEQYF. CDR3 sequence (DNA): TGTGCCAGCAGCCAAGGGACAGGATTAACCTACGAGCAGTACTTC.

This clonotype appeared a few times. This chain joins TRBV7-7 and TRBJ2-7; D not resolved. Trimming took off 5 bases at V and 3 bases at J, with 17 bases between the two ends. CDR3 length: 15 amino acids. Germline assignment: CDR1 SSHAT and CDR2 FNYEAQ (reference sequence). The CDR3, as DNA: TGTGCCAGCAGCCCAGGTTTCAGCGAGGTCTACGAGCAGTACTTC. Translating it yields CASSPGFSEVYEQYF.

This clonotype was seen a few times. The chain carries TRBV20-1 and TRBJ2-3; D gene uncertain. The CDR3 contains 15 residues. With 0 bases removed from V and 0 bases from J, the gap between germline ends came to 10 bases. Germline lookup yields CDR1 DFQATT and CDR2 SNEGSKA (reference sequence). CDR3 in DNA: TGCAGTGCTAGAGATCCCAGATCTAGCACAGATACGCAGTATTTT. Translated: CSARDPRSSTDTQYF.

The DNA of the CDR3 is TGCAGCGTTGGAGGCAGGGGGAGGACCCAGTACTTC. It specifies CSVGGRGRTQYF. The chain employs TRBV29-1 and TRBJ2-5; 7 bases are shared with TRBD1. V lost 4 bases and J lost 7; bases outside the gene matches: 6. Germline V gene data show CDR1 as SQVTM and CDR2 as ANQGSEA. The CDR3 contains 12 residues.

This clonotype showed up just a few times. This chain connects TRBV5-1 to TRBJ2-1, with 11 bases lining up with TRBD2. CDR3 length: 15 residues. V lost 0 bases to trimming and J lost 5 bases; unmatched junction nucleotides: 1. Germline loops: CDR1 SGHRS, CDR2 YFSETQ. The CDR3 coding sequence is TGCGCCAGCAGCTTGGGGGGACTAGCGGACAATGAGCAGTTCTTC. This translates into CASSLGGLADNEQFF.

The chain's CDR3 is CSVGMGQFTDTQYF. The CDR3 bases are TGCAGCGTTGGCATGGGACAGTTCACAGATACGCAGTATTTT. The chain joins TRBV29-1 to TRBJ2-3; TRBD1 agrees at 7 bases. The trim removed 4 bases at V and 2 bases at J, leaving 6 bases unmatched. This CDR3 has 14 amino acids. Germline CDR1 is SQVTM and CDR2 is ANQGSEA.

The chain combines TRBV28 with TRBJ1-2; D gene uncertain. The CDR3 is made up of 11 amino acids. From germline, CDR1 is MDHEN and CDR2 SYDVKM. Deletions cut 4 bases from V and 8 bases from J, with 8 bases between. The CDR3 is CASSYLGGYTF. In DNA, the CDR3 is TGTGCCAGCAGTTATTTGGGAGGCTACACCTTC.

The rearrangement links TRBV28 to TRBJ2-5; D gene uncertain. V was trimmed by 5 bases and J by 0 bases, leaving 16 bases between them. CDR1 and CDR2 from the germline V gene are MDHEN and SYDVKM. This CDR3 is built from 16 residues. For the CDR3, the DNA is TGTGCCAGCAGTACCCCGGCCGGCCCGTACCAAGAGACCCAGTACTTC. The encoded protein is CASSTPAGPYQETQYF. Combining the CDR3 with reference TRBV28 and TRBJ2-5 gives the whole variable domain DVKVTQSSRYLVKRTGEKVFLECVQDMDHENMFWYRQDPGLGLRLIYFSYDVKMKEKGDIPEGYSVSREKKERFSLILESASTNQTSMYLCASSTPAGPYQETQYFGPGTRLLVL.

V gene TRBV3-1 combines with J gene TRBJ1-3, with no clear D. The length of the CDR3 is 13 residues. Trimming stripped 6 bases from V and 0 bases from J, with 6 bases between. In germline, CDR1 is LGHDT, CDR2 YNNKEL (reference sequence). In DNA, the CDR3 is TGTGCCAGCAGTCCAGTCTCTGGAAACACCATATATTTT. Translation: CASSPVSGNTIYF.

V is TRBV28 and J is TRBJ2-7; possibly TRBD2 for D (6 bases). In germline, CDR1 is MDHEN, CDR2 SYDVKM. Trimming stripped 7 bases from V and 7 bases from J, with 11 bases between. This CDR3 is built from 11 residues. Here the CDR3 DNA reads TGTGCCAGCACGACGGGGGTAGAGCAGTACTTC. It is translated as CASTTGVEQYF.

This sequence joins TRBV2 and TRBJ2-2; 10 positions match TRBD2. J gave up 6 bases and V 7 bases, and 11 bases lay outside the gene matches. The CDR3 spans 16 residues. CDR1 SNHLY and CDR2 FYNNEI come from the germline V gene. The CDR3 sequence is CASTGLAGAVAGELFF. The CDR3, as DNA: TGTGCCAGCACTGGGCTAGCGGGAGCGGTCGCCGGGGAGCTGTTTTTT. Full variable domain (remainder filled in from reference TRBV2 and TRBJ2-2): EPEVTQTPSHQVTQMGQEVILRCVPISNHLYFYWYRQILGQKVEFLVSFYNNEISEKSEIFDDQFSVERPDGSNFTLKIRSTKLEDSAMYFCASTGLAGAVAGELFFGEGSRLTVL.

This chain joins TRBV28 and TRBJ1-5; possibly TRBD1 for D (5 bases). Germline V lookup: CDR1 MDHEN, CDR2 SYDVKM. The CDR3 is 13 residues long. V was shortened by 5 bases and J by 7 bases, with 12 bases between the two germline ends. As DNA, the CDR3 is TGTGCCAGCAGTGGGGGACCCTGGCAGCCCCAGCATTTT. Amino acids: CASSGGPWQPQHF.

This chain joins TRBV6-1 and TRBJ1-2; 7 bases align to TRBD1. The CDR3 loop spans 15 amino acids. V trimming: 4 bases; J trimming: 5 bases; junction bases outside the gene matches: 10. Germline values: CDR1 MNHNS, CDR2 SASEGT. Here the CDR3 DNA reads TGTGCCAGCAGTGCCCGACAGGGAGCGAGGTATGGCTACACCTTC. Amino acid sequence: CASSARQGARYGYTF.